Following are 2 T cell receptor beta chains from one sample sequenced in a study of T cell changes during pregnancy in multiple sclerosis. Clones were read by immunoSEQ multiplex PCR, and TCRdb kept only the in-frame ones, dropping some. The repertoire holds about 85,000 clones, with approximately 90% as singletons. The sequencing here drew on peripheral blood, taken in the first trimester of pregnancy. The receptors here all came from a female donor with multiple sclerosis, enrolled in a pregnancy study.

The CDR3 nucleotides are TGTGCCAGCAGCTTAGCGGGGAATCAGCCCCAGCATTTT. This encodes CASSLAGNQPQHF. This chain links TRBV11-2 with TRBJ1-5; D call uncertain. Germline V gene lookup returns CDR1 SGHAT and CDR2 FQNNGV. The CDR3 spans 13 residues. Between the trimmed V and J ends, which lost 1 base and 4 bases, there was a span of 5 bases. Looking up the rest from reference TRBV11-2 and TRBJ1-5 gives the full variable domain: EAGVAQSPRYKIIEKRQSVAFWCNPISGHATLYWYQQILGQGPKLLIQFQNNGVVDDSQLPKDRFSAERLKGVDSTLKIQPAKLEDSAVYLCASSLAGNQPQHFGDGTRLSIL.

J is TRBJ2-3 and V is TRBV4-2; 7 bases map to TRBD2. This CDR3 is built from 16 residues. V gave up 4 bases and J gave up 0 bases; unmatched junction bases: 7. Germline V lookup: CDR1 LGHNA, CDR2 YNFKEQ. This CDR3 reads CASSPRAGYSTDTQYF. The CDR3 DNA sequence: TGTGCCAGCAGCCCCCGAGCGGGATATAGCACAGATACGCAGTATTTT.